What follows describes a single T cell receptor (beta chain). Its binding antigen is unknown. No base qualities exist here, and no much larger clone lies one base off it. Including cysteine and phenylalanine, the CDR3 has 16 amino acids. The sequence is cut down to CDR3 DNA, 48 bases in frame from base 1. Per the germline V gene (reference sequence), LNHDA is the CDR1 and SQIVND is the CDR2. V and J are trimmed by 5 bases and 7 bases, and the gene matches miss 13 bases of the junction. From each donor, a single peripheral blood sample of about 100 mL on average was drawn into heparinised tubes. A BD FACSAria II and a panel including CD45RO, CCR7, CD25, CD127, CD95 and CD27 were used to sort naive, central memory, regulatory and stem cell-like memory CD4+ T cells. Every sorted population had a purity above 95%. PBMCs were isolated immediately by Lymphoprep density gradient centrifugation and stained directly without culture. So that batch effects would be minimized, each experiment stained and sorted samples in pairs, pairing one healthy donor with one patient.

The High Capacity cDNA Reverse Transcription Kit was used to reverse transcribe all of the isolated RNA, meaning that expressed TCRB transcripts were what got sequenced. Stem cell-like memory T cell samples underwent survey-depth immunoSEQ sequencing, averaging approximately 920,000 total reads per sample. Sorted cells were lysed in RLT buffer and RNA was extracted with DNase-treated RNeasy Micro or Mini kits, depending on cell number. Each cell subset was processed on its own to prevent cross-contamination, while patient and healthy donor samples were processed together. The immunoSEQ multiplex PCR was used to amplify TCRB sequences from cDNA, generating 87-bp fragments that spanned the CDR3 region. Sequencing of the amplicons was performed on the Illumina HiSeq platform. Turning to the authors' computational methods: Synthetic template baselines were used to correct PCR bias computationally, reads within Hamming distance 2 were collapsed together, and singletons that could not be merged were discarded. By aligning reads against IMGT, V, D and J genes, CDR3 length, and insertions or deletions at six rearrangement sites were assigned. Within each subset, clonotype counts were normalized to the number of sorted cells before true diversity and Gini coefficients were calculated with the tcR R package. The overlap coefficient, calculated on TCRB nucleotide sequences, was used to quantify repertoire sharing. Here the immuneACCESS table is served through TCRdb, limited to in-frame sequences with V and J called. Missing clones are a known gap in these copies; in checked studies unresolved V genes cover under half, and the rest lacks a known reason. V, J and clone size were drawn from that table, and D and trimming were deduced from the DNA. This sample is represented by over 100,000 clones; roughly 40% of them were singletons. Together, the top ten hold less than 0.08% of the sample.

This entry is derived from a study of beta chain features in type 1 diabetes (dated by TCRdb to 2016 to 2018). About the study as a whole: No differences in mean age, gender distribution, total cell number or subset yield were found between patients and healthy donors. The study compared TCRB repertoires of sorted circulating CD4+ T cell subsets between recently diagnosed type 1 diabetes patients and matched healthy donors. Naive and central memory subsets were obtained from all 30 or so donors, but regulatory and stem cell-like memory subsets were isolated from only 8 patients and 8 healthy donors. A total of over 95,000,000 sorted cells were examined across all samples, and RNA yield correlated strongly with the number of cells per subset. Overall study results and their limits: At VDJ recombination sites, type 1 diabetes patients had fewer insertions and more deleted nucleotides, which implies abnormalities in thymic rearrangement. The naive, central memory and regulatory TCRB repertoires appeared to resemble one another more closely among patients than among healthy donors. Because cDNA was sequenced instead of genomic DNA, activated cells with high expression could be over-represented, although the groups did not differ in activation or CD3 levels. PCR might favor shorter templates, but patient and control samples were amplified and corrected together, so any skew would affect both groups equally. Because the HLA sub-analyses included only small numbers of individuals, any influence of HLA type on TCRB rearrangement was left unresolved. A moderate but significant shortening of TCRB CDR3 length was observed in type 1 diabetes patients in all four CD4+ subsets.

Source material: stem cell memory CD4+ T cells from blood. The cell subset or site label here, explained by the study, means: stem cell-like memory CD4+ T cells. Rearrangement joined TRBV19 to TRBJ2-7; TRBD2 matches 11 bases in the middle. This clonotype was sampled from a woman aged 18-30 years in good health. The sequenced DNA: TGTGCCAGTAGTCTCCGCACTAGCGGGAGATCTGGGGAGCAGTACTTC. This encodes CASSLRTSGRSGEQYF.